The present T cell receptor (beta chain) was sequenced within a study of blood T cell repertoires in COVID-19. Sequencing was performed with immunoSEQ multiplex PCR; in TCRdb, only in-frame clones are kept and a portion is missing. The table includes about 160,000 clones, roughly nine tenths detected once. Germline trimming cut 0 bases from V and 5 bases from J; bases unmatched to any gene: 10. The CDR3 is made up of 16 amino acids. In germline, CDR1 is MNHEY, CDR2 SMNVEV (reference sequence). The chain couples TRBV27 to TRBJ2-7; TRBD2 matches at 7 bases. The receptor was derived from a woman in her 70s with acute or convalescent COVID-19. Sequenced input: peripheral blood. The CDR3: CASSLSVGRSRNEQYF. CDR3 coding DNA: TGTGCCAGCAGTTTATCCGTCGGGAGGTCTAGGAACGAGCAGTACTTC.